The present TCR beta chain was sequenced within a study of blood T cell repertoires in COVID-19. Study details: Collection of acute and convalescent COVID-19 samples took place in the United States, Italy and Spain.

This CDR3 region has 16 residues. Using immunoSEQ multiplex PCR, the repertoire was profiled, and TCRdb retains in-frame clones only, with some absent. The profile shows 270,000 or so clones, approximately 88% of them singletons. Source material: PBMCs or T cells enriched from blood (not recorded which). The receptor's source is a woman in her forties with acute COVID-19. The chain is built from TRBV21-1 and TRBJ2-7; the DNA was not compared with TRBD1, the D call given in the table. TRBV21-1 is annotated as a pseudogene. The CDR3 DNA is TGTGCCAGCAGCACTCAACAGGGGGTTAGATCCTACGAGCAGTACGTC. Its translation: CASSTQQGVRSYEQYV.